These 9 T cell receptor beta chains were all obtained from the same sample, sequenced in a study of blood T cell repertoires in COVID-19. Generated by immunoSEQ multiplex PCR, the TCRdb table keeps only in-frame clones and is missing some. Of around 190,000 clones detected, 70% to 80% appear once; the ten largest clones hold roughly 5.7%. Sequencing was done on a sample of peripheral blood. These TCRs come from a woman aged 40 to 50 with COVID-19, enrolled during active disease.

This clone was detected only once. The V and J genes are TRBV11-2 and TRBJ2-1, with 10 bases matching TRBD2. This CDR3 has 18 amino acids. The V gene end was trimmed by 4 bases and the J gene end by 2 bases; junction bases not matched to a gene: 11. Germline loops: CDR1 SGHAT, CDR2 FQNNGV. CDR3 DNA sequence: TGTGCCAGCAGCTCGCCCAGCGGGGGGGCCTTGGCCTACAATGAGCAGTTCTTC. This sequence encodes CASSSPSGGALAYNEQFF.

The V call is TRBV7-2, the J call TRBJ2-2; 11 bases match TRBD2. Trimming removed 5 bases from V and 5 bases from J; junction bases left unmatched: 13. Germline CDR1 SGHTA, CDR2 FQGNSA. CDR3 length: 18 residues. In nucleotides, the CDR3 is TGTGCCAGCAGCCCCCGAGTTAGCGGGGGGGGATCTACCGGGGAGCTGTTTTTT. Translating it yields CASSPRVSGGGSTGELFF.

This clone was found once. The rearrangement links TRBV7-2 to TRBJ1-5; TRBD1 matches at 7 bases. With 4 bases clipped from V and 5 bases from J, the junction kept 5 bases outside the gene matches. Per germline, CDR1 SGHTA and CDR2 FQGNSA. There are 14 residues in the CDR3. The CDR3 loop is CASSSGTVYQPQHF. The CDR3 DNA reads TGTGCCAGCAGCTCCGGGACAGTTTATCAGCCCCAGCATTTT.

The V gene is TRBV14, the J gene TRBJ2-2; 7 bases map to TRBD1. The CDR3 is 15 residues long. Germline V gene lookup returns CDR1 SGHDN and CDR2 FVKESK. V lost 4 bases and J lost 6; bases outside the gene matches: 8. CDR3 in DNA: TGTGCCAGCAGCCTTCGACAGGGCCCGGCCGGGGAGCTGTTTTTT. Protein: CASSLRQGPAGELFF.

The gene calls are TRBV7-3 and TRBJ1-1; D remains unclear. In germline, CDR1 is SGHTA, CDR2 FQGTGA. The V and J ends lost 4 bases and 2 bases respectively, with 11 bases between them. The CDR3 consists of 14 residues. CDR3: CASSSTGPNTEAFF. The DNA of the CDR3 is TGTGCCAGCAGCTCAACGGGCCCTAACACTGAAGCTTTCTTT.

The CDR3 loop reads CASGWREAFF. CDR3 nucleotides: TGTGCCAGCGGGTGGAGAGAAGCTTTCTTT. The genes are TRBV12-3 or TRBV12-4 and TRBJ1-1, with unresolved D. V was shortened by 8 bases and J by 8 bases, with 9 bases between the two germline ends. This CDR3 is built from 10 residues.

This clone was picked up one time. The rearrangement joins TRBV7-2 to TRBJ2-2; 10 bases match TRBD2. Germline assignment: CDR1 SGHTA and CDR2 FQGNSA. With V trimmed by 6 bases and J by 3 bases, 10 bases remained unmatched. The CDR3 length is 17 residues. The CDR3, as DNA: TGTGCCAGCAGTCATTCGGGACTAGCGAGGTACACCGGGGAGCTGTTTTTT. As protein: CASSHSGLARYTGELFF.

V usage is TRBV11-3 and J usage is TRBJ2-2; 8 bases agree with TRBD1. The trim removed 4 bases at V and 4 bases at J, leaving 2 bases unmatched. The CDR3 runs to 14 residues. Germline CDR1 and CDR2: SGHNT and YENEEA. The CDR3 nucleotides are TGTGCCAGCAGCTCACAGGGGGGCACCGGGGAGCTGTTTTTT. The encoded protein is CASSSQGGTGELFF. The full variable domain, completed using reference TRBV11-3 and TRBJ2-2, is EAGVVQSPRYKIIEKKQPVAFWCNPISGHNTLYWYLQNLGQGPELLIRYENEEAVDDSQLPKDRFSAERLKGVDSTLKIQPAELGDSAVYLCASSSQGGTGELFFGEGSRLTVL.

The chain links TRBV6-5 to TRBJ1-2; no definite D call. The V gene's germline CDR1 is MNHEY and CDR2 SVGAGI. Between the trimmed V and J ends, which lost 10 bases and 1 base, there was a span of 10 bases. The CDR3 extends over 12 amino acids. The CDR3 DNA reads TGTGCCACCTACCAGGTTAACTATGGCTACACCTTC. Its protein is CATYQVNYGYTF.